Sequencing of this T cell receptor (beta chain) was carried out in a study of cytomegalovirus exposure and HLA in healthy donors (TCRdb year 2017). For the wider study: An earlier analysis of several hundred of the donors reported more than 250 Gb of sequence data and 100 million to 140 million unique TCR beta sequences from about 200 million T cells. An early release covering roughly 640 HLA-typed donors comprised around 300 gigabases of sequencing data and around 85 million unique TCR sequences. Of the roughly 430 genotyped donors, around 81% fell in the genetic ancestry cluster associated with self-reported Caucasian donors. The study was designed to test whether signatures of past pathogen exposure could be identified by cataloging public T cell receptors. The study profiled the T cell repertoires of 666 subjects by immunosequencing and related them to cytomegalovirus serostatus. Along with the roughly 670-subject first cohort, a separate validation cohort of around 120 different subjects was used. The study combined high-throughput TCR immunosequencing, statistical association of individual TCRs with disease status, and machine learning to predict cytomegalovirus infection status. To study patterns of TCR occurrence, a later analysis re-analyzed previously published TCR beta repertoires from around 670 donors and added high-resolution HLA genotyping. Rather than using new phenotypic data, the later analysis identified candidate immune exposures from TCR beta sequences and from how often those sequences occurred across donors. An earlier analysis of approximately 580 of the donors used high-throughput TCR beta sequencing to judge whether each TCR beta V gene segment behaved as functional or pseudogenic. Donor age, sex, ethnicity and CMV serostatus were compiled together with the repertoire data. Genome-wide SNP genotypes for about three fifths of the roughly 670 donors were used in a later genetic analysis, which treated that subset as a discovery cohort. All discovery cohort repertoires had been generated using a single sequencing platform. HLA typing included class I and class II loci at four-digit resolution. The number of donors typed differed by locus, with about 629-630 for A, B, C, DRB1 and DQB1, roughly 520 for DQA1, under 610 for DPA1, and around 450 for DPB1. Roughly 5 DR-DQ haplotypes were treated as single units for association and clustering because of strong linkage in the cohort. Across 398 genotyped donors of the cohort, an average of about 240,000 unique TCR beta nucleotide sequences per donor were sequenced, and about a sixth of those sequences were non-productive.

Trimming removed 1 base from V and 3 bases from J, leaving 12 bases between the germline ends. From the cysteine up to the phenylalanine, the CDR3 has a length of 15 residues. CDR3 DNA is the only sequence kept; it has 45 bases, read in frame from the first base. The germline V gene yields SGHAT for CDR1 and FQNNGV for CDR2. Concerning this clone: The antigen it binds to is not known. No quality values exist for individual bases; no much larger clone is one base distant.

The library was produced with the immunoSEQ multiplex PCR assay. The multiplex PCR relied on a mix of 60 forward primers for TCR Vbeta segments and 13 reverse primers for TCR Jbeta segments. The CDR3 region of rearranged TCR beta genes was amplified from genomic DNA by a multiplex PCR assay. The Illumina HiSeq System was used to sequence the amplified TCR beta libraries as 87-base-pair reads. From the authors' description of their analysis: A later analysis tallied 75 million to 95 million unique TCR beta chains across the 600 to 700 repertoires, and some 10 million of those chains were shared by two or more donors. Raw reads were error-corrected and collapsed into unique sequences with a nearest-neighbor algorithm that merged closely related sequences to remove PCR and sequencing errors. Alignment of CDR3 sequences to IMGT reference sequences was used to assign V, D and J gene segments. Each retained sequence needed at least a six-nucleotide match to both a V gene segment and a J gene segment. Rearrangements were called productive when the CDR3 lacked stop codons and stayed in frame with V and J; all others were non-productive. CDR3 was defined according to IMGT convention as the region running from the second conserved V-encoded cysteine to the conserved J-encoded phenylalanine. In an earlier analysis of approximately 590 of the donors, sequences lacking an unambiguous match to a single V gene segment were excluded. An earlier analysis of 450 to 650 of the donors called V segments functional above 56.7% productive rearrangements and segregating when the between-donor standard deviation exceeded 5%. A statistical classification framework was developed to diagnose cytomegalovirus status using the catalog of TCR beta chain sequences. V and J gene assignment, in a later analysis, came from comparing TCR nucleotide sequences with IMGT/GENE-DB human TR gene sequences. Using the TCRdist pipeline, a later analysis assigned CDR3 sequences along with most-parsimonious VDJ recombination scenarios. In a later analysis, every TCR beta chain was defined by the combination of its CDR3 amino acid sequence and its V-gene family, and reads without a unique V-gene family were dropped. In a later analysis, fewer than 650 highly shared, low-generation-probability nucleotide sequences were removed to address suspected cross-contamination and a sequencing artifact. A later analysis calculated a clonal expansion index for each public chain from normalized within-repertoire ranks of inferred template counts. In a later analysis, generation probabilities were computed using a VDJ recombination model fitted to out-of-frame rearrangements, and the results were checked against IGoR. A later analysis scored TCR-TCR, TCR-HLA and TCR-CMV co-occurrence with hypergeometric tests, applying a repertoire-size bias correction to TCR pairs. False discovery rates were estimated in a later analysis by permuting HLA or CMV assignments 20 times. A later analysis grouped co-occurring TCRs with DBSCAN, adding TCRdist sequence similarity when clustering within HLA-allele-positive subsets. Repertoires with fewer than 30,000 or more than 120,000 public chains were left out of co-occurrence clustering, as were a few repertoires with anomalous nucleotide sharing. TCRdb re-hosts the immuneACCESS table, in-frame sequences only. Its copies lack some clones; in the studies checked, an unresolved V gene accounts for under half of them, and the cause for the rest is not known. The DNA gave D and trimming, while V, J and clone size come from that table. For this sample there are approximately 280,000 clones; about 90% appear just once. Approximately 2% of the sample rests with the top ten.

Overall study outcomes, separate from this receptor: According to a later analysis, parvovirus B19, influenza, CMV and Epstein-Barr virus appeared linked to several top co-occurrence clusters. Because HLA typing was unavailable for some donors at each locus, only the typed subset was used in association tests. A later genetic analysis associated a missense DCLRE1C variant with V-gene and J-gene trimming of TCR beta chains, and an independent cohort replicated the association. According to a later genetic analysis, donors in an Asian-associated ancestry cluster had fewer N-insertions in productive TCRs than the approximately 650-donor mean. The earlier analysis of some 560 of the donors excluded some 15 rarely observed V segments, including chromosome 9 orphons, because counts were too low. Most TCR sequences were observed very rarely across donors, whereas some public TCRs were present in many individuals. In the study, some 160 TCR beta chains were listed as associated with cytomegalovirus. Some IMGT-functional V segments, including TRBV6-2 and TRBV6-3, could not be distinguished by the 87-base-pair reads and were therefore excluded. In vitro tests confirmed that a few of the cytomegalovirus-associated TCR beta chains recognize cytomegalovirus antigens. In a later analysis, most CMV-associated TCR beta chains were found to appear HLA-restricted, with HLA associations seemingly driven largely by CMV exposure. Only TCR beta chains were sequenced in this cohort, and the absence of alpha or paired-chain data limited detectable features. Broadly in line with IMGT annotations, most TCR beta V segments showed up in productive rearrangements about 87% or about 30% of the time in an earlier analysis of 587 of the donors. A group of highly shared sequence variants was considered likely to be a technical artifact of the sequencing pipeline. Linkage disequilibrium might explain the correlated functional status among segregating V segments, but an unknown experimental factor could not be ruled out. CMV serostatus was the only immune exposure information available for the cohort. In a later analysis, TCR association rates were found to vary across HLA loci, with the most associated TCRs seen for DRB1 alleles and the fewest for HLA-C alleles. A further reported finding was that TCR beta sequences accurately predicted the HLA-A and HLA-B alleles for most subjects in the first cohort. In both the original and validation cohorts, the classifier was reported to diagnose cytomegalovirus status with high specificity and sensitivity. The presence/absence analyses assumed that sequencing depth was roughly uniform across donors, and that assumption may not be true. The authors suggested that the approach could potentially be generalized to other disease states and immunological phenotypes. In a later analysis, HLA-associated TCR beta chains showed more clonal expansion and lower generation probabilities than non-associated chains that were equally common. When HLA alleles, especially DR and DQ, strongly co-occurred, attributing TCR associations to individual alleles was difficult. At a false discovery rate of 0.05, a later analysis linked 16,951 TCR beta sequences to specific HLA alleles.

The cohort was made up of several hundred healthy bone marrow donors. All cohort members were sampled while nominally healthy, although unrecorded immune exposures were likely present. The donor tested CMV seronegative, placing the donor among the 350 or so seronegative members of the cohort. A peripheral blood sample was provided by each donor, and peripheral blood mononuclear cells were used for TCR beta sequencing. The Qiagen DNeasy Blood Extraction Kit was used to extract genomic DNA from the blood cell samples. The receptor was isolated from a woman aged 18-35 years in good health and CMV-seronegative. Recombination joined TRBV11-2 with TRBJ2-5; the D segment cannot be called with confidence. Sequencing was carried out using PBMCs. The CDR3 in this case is CASSLGRGDKETQYF. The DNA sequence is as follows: TGTGCCAGCAGCTTAGGCAGAGGAGATAAAGAGACCCAGTACTTC.